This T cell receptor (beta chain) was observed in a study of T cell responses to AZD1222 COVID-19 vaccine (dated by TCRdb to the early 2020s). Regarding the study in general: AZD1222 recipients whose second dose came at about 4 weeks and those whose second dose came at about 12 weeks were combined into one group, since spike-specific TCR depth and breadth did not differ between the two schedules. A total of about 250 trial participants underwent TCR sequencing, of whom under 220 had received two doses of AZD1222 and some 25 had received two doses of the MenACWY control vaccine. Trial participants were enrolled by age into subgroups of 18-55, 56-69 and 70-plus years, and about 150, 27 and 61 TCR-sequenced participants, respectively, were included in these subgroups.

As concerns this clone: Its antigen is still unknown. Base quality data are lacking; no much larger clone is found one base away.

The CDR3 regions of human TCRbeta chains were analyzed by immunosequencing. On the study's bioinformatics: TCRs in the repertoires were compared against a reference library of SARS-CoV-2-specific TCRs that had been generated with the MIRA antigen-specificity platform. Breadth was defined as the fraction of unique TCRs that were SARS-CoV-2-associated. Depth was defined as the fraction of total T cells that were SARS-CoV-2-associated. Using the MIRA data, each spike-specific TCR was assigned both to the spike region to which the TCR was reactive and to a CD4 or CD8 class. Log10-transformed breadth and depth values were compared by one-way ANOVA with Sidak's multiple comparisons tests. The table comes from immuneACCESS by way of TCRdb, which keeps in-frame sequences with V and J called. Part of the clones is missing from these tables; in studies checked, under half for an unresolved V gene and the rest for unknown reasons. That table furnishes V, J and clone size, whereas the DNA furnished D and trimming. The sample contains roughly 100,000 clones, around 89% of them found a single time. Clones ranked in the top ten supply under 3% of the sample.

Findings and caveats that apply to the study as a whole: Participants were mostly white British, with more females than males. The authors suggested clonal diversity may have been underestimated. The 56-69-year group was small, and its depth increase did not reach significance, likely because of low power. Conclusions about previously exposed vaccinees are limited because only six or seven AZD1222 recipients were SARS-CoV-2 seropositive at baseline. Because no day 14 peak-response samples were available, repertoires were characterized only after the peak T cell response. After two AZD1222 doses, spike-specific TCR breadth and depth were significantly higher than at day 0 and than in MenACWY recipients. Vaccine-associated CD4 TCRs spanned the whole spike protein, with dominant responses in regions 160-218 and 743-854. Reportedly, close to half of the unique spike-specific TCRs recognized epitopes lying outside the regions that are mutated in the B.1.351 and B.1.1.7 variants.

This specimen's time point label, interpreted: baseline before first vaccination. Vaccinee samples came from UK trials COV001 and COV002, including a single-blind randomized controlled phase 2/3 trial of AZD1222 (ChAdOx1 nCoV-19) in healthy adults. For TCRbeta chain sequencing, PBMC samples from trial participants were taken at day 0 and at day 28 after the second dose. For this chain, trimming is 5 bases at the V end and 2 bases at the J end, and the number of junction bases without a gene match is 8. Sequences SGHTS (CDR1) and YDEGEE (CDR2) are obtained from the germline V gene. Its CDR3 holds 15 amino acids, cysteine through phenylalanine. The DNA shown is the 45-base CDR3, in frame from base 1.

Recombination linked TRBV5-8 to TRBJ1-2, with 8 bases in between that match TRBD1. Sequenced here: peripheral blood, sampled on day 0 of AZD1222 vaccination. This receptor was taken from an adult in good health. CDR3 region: CASSGFQGANYGYTF. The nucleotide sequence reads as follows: TGTGCCAGCAGTGGTTTTCAGGGGGCGAACTATGGCTACACCTTC.